Described below is a single T cell receptor beta chain sequence and its context. During active infection, Seattle patients enrolled and were then monitored through disease. This CDR3 spans 15 amino acids. The germline CDR1 and CDR2 sequences are SGHNT and YYREEE (reference sequence). The V and J ends lost 3 bases and 5 bases, in that order; junction bases with no gene match: 1. This entry is derived from a study of blood T cell repertoires in COVID-19. Study summary: COVID-19 samples from acute and convalescent phases originated in the United States, Italy and Spain. The cDNA or gDNA used as material had been derived from T cells, B-cell-depleted T cells, or PBMCs.

Per the study methods: Estimation of nucleated cell counts was performed using reference gene primer amplification. TCRdb keeps only in-frame clones here, not all; method: immunoSEQ multiplex PCR. V and J calls and clone size come straight from that table; D and trimming were deduced from the DNA. The table shows 250,000 to 400,000 clones, with roughly 90% occurring only once. This chain joins TRBV5-4 and TRBJ2-5; TRBD2 aligns across 16 bases. The sample taken for sequencing was peripheral blood. The TCR was taken from a woman aged 25 to 39 with COVID-19, enrolled during active disease. The CDR3 nucleotides are TGTGCCAGCAGCTCGGGACTAGCGGGGGGGGAGACCCAGTACTTC. Translation: CASSSGLAGGETQYF.